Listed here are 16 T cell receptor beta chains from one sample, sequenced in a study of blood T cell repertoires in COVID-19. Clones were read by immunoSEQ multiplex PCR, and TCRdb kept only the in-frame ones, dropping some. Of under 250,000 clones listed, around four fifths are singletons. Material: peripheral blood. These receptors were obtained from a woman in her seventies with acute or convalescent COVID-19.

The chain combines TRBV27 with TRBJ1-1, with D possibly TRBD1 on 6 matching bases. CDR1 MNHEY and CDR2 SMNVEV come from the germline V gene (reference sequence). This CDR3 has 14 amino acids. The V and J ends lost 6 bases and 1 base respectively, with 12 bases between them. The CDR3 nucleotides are TGTGCCAGCAGGGGCCAGGGGCCGAACACTGAAGCTTTCTTT. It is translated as CASRGQGPNTEAFF.

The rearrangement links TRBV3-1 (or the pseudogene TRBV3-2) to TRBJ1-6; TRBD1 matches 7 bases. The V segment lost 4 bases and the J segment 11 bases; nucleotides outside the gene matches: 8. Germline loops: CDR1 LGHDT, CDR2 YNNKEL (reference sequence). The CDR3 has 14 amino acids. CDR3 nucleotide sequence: TGTGCCAGCAGCCCCGGACAGGTAACGACACCCCTCCACTTT. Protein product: CASSPGQVTTPLHF.

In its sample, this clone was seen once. The DNA for the CDR3 is TGTGCCAGCAGCCAAGGGACACGGAGAGAAGCTTTCTTT. Its translation: CASSQGTRREAFF. The rearrangement links TRBV16 to TRBJ1-1, with TRBD1 as a possible D gene (6 bases). CDR1 and CDR2 (germline): KGHSY, FQNENV. The CDR3 totals 13 residues. The V end was cut by 2 bases, the J end by 8 bases, with 12 bases between.

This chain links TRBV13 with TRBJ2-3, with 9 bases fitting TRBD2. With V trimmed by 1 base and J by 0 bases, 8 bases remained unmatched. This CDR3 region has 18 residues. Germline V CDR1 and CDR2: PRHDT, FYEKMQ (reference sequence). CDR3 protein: CASSLATAGGLSTDTQYF. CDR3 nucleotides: TGTGCCAGCAGCTTAGCGACAGCGGGGGGACTTAGCACAGATACGCAGTATTTT.

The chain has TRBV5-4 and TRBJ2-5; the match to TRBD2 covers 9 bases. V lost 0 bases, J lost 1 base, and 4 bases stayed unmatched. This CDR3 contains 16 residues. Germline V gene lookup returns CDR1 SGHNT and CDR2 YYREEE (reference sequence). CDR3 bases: TGTGCCAGCAGCTTGGACCTAGCGGGGCTCCAAGAGACCCAGTACTTC. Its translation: CASSLDLAGLQETQYF.

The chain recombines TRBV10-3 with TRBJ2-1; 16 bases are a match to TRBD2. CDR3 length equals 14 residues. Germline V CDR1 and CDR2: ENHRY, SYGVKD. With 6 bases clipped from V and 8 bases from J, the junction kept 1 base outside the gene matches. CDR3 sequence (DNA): TGTGCCATCAGGGGACTAGCGGGGGGGTATGAGCAGTTCTTC. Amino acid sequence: CAIRGLAGGYEQFF.

In DNA form, the CDR3 reads TGTGCCAGCAGCCTAGGGACAGGGTATGGCTACACCTTC. Translating it yields CASSLGTGYGYTF. The chain couples TRBV7-9 to TRBJ1-2, with 9 bases fitting TRBD1. Germline V CDR1 and CDR2: SEHNR, FQNEAQ (reference sequence). There are 13 residues in the CDR3. The J segment lost 5 bases and the V segment lost 5 bases, leaving 3 bases of the junction unmatched.

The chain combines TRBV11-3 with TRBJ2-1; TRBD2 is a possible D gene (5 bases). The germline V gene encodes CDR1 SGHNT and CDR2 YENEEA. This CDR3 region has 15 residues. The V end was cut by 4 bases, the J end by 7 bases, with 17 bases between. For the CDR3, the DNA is TGTGCCAGCAGCTCCGGGGTCTCGAGGGTAAATGAGCAGTTCTTC. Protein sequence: CASSSGVSRVNEQFF.

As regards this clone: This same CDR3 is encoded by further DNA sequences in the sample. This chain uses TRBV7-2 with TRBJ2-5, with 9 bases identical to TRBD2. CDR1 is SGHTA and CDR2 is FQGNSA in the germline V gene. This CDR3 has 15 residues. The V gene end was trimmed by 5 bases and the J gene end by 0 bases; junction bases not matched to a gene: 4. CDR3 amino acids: CASSGTSGYQETQYF. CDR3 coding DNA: TGTGCCAGCAGCGGAACTAGCGGGTACCAAGAGACCCAGTACTTC.

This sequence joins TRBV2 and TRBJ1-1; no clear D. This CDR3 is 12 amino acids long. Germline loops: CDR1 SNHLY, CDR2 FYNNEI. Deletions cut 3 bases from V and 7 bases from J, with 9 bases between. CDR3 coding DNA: TGTGCCAGCAGTGAGGGCAGATTTGAAGCTTTCTTT. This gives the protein CASSEGRFEAFF.

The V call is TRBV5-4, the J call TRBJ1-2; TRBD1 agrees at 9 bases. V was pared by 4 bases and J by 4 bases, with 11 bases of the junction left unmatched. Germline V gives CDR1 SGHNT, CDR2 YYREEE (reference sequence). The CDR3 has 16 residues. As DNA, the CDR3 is TGTGCCAGCAGCATGGGGAGACAGGGGGTTCTCTATGGCTACACCTTC. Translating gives CASSMGRQGVLYGYTF.

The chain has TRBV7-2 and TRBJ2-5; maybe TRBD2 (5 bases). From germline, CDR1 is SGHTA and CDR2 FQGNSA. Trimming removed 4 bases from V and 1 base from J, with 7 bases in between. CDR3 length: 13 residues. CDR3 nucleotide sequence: TGTGCCAGCAGCTACGGGATCCAAGAGACCCAGTACTTC. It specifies CASSYGIQETQYF.

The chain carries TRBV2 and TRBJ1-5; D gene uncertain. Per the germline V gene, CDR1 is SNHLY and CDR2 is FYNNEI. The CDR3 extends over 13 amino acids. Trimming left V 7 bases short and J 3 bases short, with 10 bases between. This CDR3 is CASTGSLNQPQHF. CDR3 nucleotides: TGTGCCAGCACTGGCAGTCTCAATCAGCCCCAGCATTTT.

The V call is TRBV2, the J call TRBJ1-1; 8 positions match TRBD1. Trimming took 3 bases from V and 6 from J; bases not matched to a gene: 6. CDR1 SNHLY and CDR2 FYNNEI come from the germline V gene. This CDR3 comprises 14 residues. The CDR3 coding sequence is TGTGCCAGCAGTGATAGGACAGGGTACCCTGAAGCTTTCTTT. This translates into CASSDRTGYPEAFF.

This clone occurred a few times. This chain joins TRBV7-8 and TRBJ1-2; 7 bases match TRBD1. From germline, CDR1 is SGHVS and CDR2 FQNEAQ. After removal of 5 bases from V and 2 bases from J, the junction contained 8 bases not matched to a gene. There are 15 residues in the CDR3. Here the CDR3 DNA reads TGTGCCAGCAGCCTAAGACAGGGAGACAACTATGGCTACACCTTC. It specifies CASSLRQGDNYGYTF.

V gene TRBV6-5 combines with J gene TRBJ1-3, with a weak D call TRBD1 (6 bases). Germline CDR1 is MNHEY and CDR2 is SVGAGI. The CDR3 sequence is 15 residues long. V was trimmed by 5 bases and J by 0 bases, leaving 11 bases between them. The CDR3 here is CASSRDTASGNTIYF. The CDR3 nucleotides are TGTGCCAGCAGTAGGGACACTGCCTCTGGAAACACCATATATTTT.